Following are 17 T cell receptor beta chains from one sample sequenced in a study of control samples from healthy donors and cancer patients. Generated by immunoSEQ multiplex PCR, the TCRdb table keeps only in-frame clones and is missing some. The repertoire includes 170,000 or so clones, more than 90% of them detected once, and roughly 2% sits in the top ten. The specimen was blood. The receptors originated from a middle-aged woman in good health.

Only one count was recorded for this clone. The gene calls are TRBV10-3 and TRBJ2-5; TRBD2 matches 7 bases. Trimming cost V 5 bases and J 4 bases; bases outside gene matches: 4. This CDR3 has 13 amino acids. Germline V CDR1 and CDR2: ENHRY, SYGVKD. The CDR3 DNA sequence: TGTGCCATCAGTAGCCCGGGGGGAGAGACCCAGTACTTC. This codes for CAISSPGGETQYF.

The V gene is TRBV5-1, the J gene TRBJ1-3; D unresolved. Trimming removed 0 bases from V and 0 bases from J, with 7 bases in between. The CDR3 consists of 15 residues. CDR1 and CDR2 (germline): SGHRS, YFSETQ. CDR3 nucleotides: TGCGCCAGCAGCTTGGGCGCAGGCTCTGGAAACACCATATATTTT. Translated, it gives CASSLGAGSGNTIYF.

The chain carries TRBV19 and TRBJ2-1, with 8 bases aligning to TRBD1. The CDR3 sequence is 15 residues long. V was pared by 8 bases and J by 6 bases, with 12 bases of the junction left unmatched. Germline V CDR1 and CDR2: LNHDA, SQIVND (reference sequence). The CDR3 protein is CASSEGGGQGNEQFF. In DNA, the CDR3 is TGTGCCAGTTCCGAGGGGGGAGGACAGGGCAATGAGCAGTTCTTC. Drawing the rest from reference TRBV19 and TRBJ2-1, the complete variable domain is DGGITQSPKYLFRKEGQNVTLSCEQNLNHDAMYWYRQDPGQGLRLIYYSQIVNDFQKGDIAEGYSVSREKKESFPLTVTSAQKNPTAFYLCASSEGGGQGNEQFFGPGTRLTVL.

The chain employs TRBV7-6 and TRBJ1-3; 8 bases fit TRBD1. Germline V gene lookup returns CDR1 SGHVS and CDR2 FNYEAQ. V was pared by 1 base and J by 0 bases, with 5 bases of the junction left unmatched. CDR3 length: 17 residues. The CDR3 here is CASSLGDQGASGNTIYF. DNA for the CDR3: TGTGCCAGCAGCTTAGGGGACCAGGGGGCCTCTGGAAACACCATATATTTT.

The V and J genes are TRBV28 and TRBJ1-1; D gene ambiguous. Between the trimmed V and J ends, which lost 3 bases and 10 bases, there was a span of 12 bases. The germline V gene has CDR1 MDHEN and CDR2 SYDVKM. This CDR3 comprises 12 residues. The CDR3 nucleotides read TGTGCCAGCAGTTTCCTAACTGGGTCAGCTTTCTTT. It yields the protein CASSFLTGSAFF.

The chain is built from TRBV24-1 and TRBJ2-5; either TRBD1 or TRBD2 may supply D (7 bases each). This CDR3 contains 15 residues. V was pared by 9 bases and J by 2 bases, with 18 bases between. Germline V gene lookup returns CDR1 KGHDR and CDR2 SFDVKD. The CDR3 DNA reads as TGTGCCACCCCAGGGGGAGGGAAGCTTCAAGAGACCCAGTACTTC. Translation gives CATPGGGKLQETQYF.

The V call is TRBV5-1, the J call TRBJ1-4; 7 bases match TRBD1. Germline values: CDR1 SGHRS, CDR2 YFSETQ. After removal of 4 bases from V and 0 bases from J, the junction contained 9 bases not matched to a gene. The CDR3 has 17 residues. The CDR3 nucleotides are TGCGCCAGCAGCATAACGACAGGGACTGCAACTAATGAAAAACTGTTTTTT. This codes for CASSITTGTATNEKLFF.

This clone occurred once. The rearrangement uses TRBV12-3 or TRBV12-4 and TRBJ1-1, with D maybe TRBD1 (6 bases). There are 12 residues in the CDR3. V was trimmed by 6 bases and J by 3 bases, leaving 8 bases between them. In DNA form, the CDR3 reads TGTGCCAGCAGCCGGACAGACACTGAAGCTTTCTTT. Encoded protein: CASSRTDTEAFF.

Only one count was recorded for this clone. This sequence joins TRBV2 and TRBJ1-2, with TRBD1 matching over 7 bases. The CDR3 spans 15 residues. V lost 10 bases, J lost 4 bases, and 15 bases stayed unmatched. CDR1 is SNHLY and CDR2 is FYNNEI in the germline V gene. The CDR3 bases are TGTGCCACCTCAAAGGGGGAACAGGGGATCTATGGCTACACCTTC. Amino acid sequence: CATSKGEQGIYGYTF. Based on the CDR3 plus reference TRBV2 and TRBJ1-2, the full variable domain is EPEVTQTPSHQVTQMGQEVILRCVPISNHLYFYWYRQILGQKVEFLVSFYNNEISEKSEIFDDQFSVERPDGSNFTLKIRSTKLEDSAMYFCATSKGEQGIYGYTFGSGTRLTVV.

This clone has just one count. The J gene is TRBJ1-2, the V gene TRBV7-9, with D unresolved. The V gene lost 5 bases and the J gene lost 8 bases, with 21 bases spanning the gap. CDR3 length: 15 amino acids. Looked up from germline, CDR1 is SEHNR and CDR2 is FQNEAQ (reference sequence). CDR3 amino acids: CASSPLGPGIYGYTF. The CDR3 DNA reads TGTGCCAGCAGCCCTTTAGGCCCGGGGATCTACGGCTACACCTTC.

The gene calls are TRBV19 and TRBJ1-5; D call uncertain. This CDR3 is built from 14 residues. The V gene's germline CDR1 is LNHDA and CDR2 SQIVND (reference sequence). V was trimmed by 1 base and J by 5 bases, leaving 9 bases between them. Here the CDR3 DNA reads TGTGCCAGTAGTATAGTTAGCGGTGATCAGCCCCAGCATTTT. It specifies CASSIVSGDQPQHF.

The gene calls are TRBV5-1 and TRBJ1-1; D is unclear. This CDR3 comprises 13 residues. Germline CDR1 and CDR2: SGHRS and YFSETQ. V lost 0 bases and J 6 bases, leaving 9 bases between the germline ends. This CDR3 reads CASSLARAAEAFF. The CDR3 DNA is TGCGCCAGCAGCTTGGCCCGAGCGGCTGAAGCTTTCTTT.

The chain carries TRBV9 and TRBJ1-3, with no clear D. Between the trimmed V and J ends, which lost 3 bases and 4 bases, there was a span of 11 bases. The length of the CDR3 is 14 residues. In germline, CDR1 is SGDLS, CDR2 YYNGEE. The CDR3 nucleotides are TGTGCCAGCAGCGCAAGTAATTTCGGAAACACCATATATTTT. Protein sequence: CASSASNFGNTIYF.

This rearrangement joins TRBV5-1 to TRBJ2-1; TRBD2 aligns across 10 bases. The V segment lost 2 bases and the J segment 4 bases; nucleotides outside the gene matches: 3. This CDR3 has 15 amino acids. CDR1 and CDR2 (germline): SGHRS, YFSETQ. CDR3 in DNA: TGCGCCAGCAGCTTATCTAGCGGGGGATACAATGAGCAGTTCTTC. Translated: CASSLSSGGYNEQFF.

The DNA for the CDR3 is TGTGCCAGCAGCATAAGTTTGGGGACAGGAGGAGCTTTCTTT. It codes for CASSISLGTGGAFF. The chain joins TRBV7-8 to TRBJ1-1; 8 bases map to TRBD1. J lost 10 bases, V lost 5 bases, and 12 bases had no gene match. CDR1 SGHVS and CDR2 FQNEAQ come from the germline V gene. The CDR3 length is 14 residues.

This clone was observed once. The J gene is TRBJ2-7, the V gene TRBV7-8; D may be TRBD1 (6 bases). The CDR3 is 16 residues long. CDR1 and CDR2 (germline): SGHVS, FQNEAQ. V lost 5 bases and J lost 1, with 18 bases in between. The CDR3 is CASSIRSQGSSYEQYF. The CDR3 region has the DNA TGTGCCAGCAGCATTAGGTCCCAGGGGTCGTCCTACGAGCAGTACTTC.

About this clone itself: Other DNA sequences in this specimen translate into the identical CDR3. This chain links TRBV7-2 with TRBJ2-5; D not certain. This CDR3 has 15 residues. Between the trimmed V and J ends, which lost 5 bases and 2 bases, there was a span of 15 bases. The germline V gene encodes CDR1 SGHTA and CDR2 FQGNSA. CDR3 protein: CASSLGSSLQETQYF. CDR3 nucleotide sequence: TGTGCCAGCAGCCTCGGCTCCTCACTTCAAGAGACCCAGTACTTC.